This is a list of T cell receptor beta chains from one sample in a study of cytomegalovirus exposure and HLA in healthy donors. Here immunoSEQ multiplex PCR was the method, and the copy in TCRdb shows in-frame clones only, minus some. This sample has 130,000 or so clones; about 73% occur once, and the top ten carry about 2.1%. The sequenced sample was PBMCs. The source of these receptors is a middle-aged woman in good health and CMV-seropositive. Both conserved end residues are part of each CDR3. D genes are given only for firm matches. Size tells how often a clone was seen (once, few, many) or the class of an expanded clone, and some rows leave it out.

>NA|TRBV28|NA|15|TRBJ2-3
TGTGCCAGCAGTTTCTCTCCGGGACTCACAGATACGCAGTATTTT
CASSFSPGLTDTQYF
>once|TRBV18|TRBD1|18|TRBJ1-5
TGTGCCAGCTCAAAAGGGCCGGGACAGGGGGCGATAAATCAGCCCCAGCATTTT
CASSKGPGQGAINQPQHF
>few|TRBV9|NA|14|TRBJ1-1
TGTGCCAGCAGCGTATGGGGGGGAGACACTGAAGCTTTCTTT
CASSVWGGDTEAFF
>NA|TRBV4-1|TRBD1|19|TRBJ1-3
TGCGCCAGCAGCCAAGAAGGTCGTGTACAGGGGCCTCTTGGAAACACCATATATTTT
CASSQEGRVQGPLGNTIYF
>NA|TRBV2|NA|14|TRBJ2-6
TGTGCCAGCAGCAGGGACTCTGGGGCCAACGTCCTGACTTTC
CASSRDSGANVLTF
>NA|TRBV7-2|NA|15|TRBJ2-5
TGTGCCAGCAGCTTTTTCAAGGGGCGAGAAGAGACCCAGTACTTC
CASSFFKGREETQYF
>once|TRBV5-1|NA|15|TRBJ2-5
TGCGCCAGCAGCCCCGGACAGCTGCTTAGGGAGACCCAGTACTTC
CASSPGQLLRETQYF
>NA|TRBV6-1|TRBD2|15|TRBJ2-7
TGTGCCAGCAGTGAACTGGCGGGGGGGCGCTACGAGCAGTACTTC
CASSELAGGRYEQYF
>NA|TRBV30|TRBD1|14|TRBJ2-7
TGTGCCTGGAGCTCCGGGACAGCCCCCTACGAGCAGTACTTC
CAWSSGTAPYEQYF
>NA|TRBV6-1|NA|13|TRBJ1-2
TGTGCCAGCAGCCGGGGGACCAATGATGGCTACACCTTC
CASSRGTNDGYTF
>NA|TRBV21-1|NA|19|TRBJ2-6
TGTGCCAGCATTTCCGATGGAGGGGACTTCCTCTCTGGGGCCAACGTCCTGACTTTC
CASISDGGDFLSGANVLTF
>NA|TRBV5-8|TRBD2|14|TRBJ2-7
TGTGCCAGCAGCTTGACACGGACTAGCGTCGAGCAGTACTTC
CASSLTRTSVEQYF
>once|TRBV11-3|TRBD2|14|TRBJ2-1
TGTGCCAGCAGTTTAAAGCGGGGGAACAATGAGCAGTTCTTC
CASSLKRGNNEQFF
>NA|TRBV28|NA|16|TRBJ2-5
TGTGCCAGCAGTTCACAACAACTAACCCGAGATGAGACCCAGTACTTC
CASSSQQLTRDETQYF
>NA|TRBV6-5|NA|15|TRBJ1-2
TGTGCCAGCAGTTACTCGAATCGGGGGGCGCGAGGCTACACCTTC
CASSYSNRGARGYTF
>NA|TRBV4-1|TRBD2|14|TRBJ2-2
TGCGCCAGCGGAGCGGGGCGGAACACCGGGGAGCTGTTTTTT
CASGAGRNTGELFF
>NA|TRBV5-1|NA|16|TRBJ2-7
TGCGCCAGCAGCCGGGGAGCCCGGGACTCATCCTACGAGCAGTACTTC
CASSRGARDSSYEQYF
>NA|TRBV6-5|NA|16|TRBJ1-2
TGTGCCAGCAGTTATCTACTCTCGACAGGTTACTATGGCTACACCTTC
CASSYLLSTGYYGYTF
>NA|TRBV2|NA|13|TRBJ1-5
TGTGCCAGCAGCTACCGACAAGATCAGCCCCAGCATTTT
CASSYRQDQPQHF
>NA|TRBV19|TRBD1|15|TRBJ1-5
TGTGCCAGTAGCACGACAGGGGGTCGCAATCAGCCCCAGCATTTT
CASSTTGGRNQPQHF
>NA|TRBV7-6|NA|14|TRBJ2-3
TGTGCCAGCAGCTTAGTCGGGAGCACAGATACGCAGTATTTT
CASSLVGSTDTQYF
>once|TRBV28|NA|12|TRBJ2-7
TGTGCCAGCAGCTGGAAGGGGTACCAGCAGTACTTC
CASSWKGYQQYF
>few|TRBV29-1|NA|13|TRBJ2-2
TGCAGCGTTGTCAGGGCTGGCACCGGGGAGCTGTTTTTT
CSVVRAGTGELFF
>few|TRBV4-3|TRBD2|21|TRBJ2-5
TGCGCCAGCAGCCAAGATTCCCAGCTCGGACTAGCGGGGGTACGACTAGAGACCCAGTACTTC
CASSQDSQLGLAGVRLETQYF
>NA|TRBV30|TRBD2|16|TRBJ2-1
TGTGCCTGGGTCGGGACTAGCGGGACTCGTCGTAATGAGCAGTTCTTC
CAWVGTSGTRRNEQFF
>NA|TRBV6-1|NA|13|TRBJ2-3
TGTGCCAGCAGTCGGACAGGCACAGATACGCAGTATTTT
CASSRTGTDTQYF
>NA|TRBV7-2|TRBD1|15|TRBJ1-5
TGTGCCAGCAGCTTTTCCGGGACAGGGAATCAGCCCCAGCATTTT
CASSFSGTGNQPQHF
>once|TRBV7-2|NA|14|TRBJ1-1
TGTGCCAGCACCCTGACCGGGGGGAACACTGAAGCTTTCTTT
CASTLTGGNTEAFF
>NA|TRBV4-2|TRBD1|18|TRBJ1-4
TGTGCCAGCAGCCAAGATGCACAGGGGACTTCGACTAATGAAAAACTGTTTTTT
CASSQDAQGTSTNEKLFF
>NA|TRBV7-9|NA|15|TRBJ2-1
TGTGCCAGCAGCTCCACAGGGATGAGGGACAATGAGCAGTTCTTC
CASSSTGMRDNEQFF
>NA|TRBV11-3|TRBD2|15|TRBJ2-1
TGTGCCAGCAGCTTGAGCGGGATGCCCTACAATGAGCAGTTCTTC
CASSLSGMPYNEQFF
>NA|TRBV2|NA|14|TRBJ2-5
TGTGCCAGCATTCCCGACAGTCATGGGGAGGCCCAGTACTTC
CASIPDSHGEAQYF
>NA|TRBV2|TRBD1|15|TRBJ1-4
TGTGCCAGCAGACCTGACAGGGCCTTGAATGAAAAACTGTTTTTT
CASRPDRALNEKLFF
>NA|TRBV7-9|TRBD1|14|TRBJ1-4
TGTGCCAGCAGCTTAGAGGTCCAGGGGGCGAAACTGTTTTTT
CASSLEVQGAKLFF
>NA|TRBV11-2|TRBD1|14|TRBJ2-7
TGTGCCAGCAGCCTAGGGACAGGAACCTACGAGCAGTACTTC
CASSLGTGTYEQYF
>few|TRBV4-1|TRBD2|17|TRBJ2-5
TGCGCCAGCAGCCAGGATATAGCGGGAGGCCTACAAGAGACCCAGTACTTC
CASSQDIAGGLQETQYF
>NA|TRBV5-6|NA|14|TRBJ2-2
TGTGCCAGCAGCCCGGAGACAGGCACCGGGGAGCTGTTTTTT
CASSPETGTGELFF
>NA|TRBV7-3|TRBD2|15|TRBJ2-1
TGTGCCAGCAGCCTGAGACTAGCGGCCTACAATGAGCAGTTCTTC
CASSLRLAAYNEQFF
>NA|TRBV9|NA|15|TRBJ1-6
TGTGCCAGCAGCGCAACAGGGCTTGATAATTCACCCCTCCACTTT
CASSATGLDNSPLHF
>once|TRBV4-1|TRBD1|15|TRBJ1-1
TGCGCCAGCAGCCCAGAGGGGACAGGGGGGACTGAAGCTTTCTTT
CASSPEGTGGTEAFF
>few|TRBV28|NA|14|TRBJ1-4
TGTGCCAGCAGTCTAACAGGTTCGCCCGAAAAACTGTTTTTT
CASSLTGSPEKLFF
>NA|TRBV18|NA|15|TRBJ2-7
TGTGCCAGCTCACTCGACCGGACAGTGGGAGGGGAGCAGTACTTC
CASSLDRTVGGEQYF
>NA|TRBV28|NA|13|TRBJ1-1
TGTGCCAGCAGTGGCGGGAAGAACACTGAAGCTTTCTTT
CASSGGKNTEAFF
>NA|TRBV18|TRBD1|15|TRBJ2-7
TGTGCCAGCTCACCAGTCGGGACAGGGGGCCACGAGCAGTACTTC
CASSPVGTGGHEQYF
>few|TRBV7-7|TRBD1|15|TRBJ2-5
TGTGCTAGCAGCCCGAGGGACAGCCTACAAGAGACCCAGTACTTC
CASSPRDSLQETQYF
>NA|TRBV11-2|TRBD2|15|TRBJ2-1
TGTGCCAGCAGCGGGACTAGCGGGAGTAGCAATGAGCAGTTCTTC
CASSGTSGSSNEQFF
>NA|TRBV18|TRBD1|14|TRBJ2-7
TGTGCCAGCTCACCACGGGGACAGGGCGACGAGCAGTACTTC
CASSPRGQGDEQYF
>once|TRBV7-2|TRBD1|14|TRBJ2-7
TGTGCCAGCAGCTTAAACAGGGGCCCCTACGAGCAGTACTTC
CASSLNRGPYEQYF
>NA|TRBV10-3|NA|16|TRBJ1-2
TGTGCCATTAGTGAGTCAGCCCGGAAGATAAGGGGGGGCTACACCTTC
CAISESARKIRGGYTF
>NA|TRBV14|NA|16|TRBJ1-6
TGTGCCAGCAGCCAAGAGCGAACAGACCTCAATTCACCCCTCCACTTT
CASSQERTDLNSPLHF
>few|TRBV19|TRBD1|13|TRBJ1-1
TGTGCCACCAAAAGGGACAGAGCGACTGAAGCTTTCTTT
CATKRDRATEAFF
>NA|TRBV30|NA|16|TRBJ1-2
TGTGCCTGGAGTGGAGACTTCCAGAGGCATAGCTATGGCTACACCTTC
CAWSGDFQRHSYGYTF
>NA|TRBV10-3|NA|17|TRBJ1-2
TGTGCCATCAGTGAGTCTCTAGACAGGACCGGGCACTTGGGCTACACCTTC
CAISESLDRTGHLGYTF
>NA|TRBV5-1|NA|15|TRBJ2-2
TGCGCCAGCAGCTTGGCCGGACTCGGTCCCGGGGAGCTGTTTTTT
CASSLAGLGPGELFF
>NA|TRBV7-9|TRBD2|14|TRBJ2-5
TGTGCCAGCAGGATGACTAGCGGCCAAGAGACCCAGTACTTC
CASRMTSGQETQYF
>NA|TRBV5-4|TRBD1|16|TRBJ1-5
TGTGCCAGCAGCTGGGGTCCGGGACAGGGGAATCAGCCCCAGCATTTT
CASSWGPGQGNQPQHF
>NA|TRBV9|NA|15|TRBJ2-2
TGTGCCAGCTCTGGAGGTGGGGGGAAAGCCGGGGAGCTGTTTTTT
CASSGGGGKAGELFF
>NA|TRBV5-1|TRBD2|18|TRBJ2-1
TGCGCCAGCAGGCTTTGGCTAGCGGGGGGGTCCAACGACAATGAGCAGTTCTTC
CASRLWLAGGSNDNEQFF